The 30 T cell receptor beta chains below all came from one sample that was sequenced in a study of blood T cell repertoires in COVID-19. Only in-frame clones appear in the TCRdb table, and some are missing; sequencing was by immunoSEQ multiplex PCR. The table has 300,000 to 350,000 clones, about 86% seen once. Sequencing was done on a sample of peripheral blood. Source of these receptors: a man aged 30 to 39 with active or convalescent COVID-19.

This chain joins TRBV15 and TRBJ2-2, with 10 positions matching TRBD1. This CDR3 spans 17 amino acids. Germline V gene data show CDR1 as LNHNV and CDR2 as YYDKDF (reference sequence). V shed 0 bases, J shed 5 bases, and the junction held 6 bases outside the gene matches. The DNA for the CDR3 is TGTGCCACCAGCAGAGATAGAGGGACAGGGGAAACCGGGGAGCTGTTTTTT. Protein product: CATSRDRGTGETGELFF.

The chain couples TRBV11-3 to TRBJ1-6; 10 bases match TRBD1. V dropped 6 bases and J dropped 11; count of bases not matched to a gene: 7. The germline CDR1 and CDR2 sequences are SGHNT and YENEEA. This CDR3 region has 14 residues. DNA of the CDR3: TGTGCCAGCAGTCACCGACAGGGGGCTGCACCCCTCCACTTT. Protein product: CASSHRQGAAPLHF.

J is TRBJ2-7 and V is TRBV20-1, with D possibly matching TRBD2 (6 bases). CDR1 and CDR2 from the germline V gene are DFQATT and SNEGSKA (reference sequence). V lost 3 bases and J 2 bases, leaving 17 bases between the germline ends. The CDR3 is 15 amino acids. The CDR3 coding sequence is TGCAGTGCTAGTAGCGGCAGGCCCTTACCCTACGAGCAGTACTTC. Translated: CSASSGRPLPYEQYF.

The chain employs TRBV19 and TRBJ2-7; 8 bases map to TRBD2. The CDR3 loop spans 15 amino acids. From germline, CDR1 is LNHDA and CDR2 SQIVND (reference sequence). The V and J ends lost 4 bases and 2 bases, in that order; junction bases with no gene match: 7. DNA for the CDR3: TGTGCCAGTAGTAGTGGAGGCGGGGGGACCTACGAGCAGTACTTC. Protein product: CASSSGGGGTYEQYF.

The chain employs TRBV5-1 and TRBJ1-4, with D perhaps TRBD1 (6 bases). Trimming took 4 bases from V and 8 from J, leaving 18 bases between them. The germline V gene encodes CDR1 SGHRS and CDR2 YFSETQ. The CDR3 extends over 15 amino acids. CDR3 in DNA: TGCGCCAGCAGCATGACAGGTCCCGAATTCGAAAAACTGTTTTTT. Its translation: CASSMTGPEFEKLFF.

The CDR3 nucleotides are TGCGCCAGCAGCCTGGCTACCGGGACAGGGTTGGAGACCCAGTACTTC. Protein sequence: CASSLATGTGLETQYF. The genes are TRBV5-1 and TRBJ2-5; 9 bases align to TRBD1. J gave up 5 bases and V 4 bases, and 12 bases lay outside the gene matches. Germline V gene data show CDR1 as SGHRS and CDR2 as YFSETQ. The CDR3 is made up of 16 amino acids.

This clone has a single count. This chain connects TRBV10-3 to TRBJ2-6; D gene ambiguous. The CDR3 has 14 amino acids. The germline V and J ends were trimmed by 6 bases and 1 base, with 7 bases remaining between them. From germline, CDR1 is ENHRY and CDR2 SYGVKD. CDR3 amino acids: CAISGDSGANVLTF. In DNA form, the CDR3 reads TGTGCCATCAGCGGAGATTCTGGGGCCAACGTCCTGACTTTC.

The chain combines TRBV29-1 with TRBJ2-2; 8 nucleotides match TRBD1. This CDR3 spans 14 amino acids. The trim removed 0 bases at V and 5 bases at J, leaving 2 bases unmatched. Germline assignment: CDR1 SQVTM and CDR2 ANQGSEA. As DNA, the CDR3 is TGCAGCGTTGAAGAGGGGACAGGAACCGGGGAGCTGTTTTTT. Translation gives CSVEEGTGTGELFF.

This rearrangement joins TRBV7-2 to TRBJ1-3; 7 bases map to TRBD1. This CDR3 spans 14 amino acids. Germline V gives CDR1 SGHTA, CDR2 FQGNSA. The V gene end was trimmed by 5 bases and the J gene end by 4 bases; junction bases not matched to a gene: 5. The CDR3 region is CASSLPDRGNTIYF. The CDR3 DNA reads TGTGCCAGCAGCCTACCGGACAGGGGAAACACCATATATTTT.

J is TRBJ1-2 and V is TRBV27, with D possibly matching TRBD1 (5 bases). Trimming stripped 5 bases from V and 5 bases from J, with 27 bases between. The CDR3 is 18 amino acids. Germline V gene sequence: CDR1 MNHEY, CDR2 SMNVEV (reference sequence). The CDR3 DNA reads as TGTGCCAGCAGTCCACTTACGCCAGGGCCAGGGCTTGGGTATGGCTACACCTTC. Translated: CASSPLTPGPGLGYGYTF.

The V and J genes are TRBV18 and TRBJ1-1, with 11 nucleotides matching TRBD1. Germline assignment: CDR1 KGHSH and CDR2 LQKENI. The CDR3 consists of 15 residues. V was pared by 2 bases and J by 6 bases, with 5 bases of the junction left unmatched. CDR3 protein: CASSPTGTGGPEAFF. The CDR3 DNA follows: TGTGCCAGCTCACCAACCGGGACAGGGGGTCCTGAAGCTTTCTTT.

The rearrangement joins TRBV19 to TRBJ2-5; 9 nucleotides line up with TRBD1. V was pared by 5 bases and J by 5 bases, with 12 bases of the junction left unmatched. The CDR3 has 16 residues. The germline gives CDR1 LNHDA, CDR2 SQIVND (reference sequence). The CDR3 reads CASSPDRGRAVETQYF. CDR3 bases: TGTGCCAGTAGTCCGGACAGGGGACGTGCGGTGGAGACCCAGTACTTC.

This clone occurred once. V is TRBV7-9 and J is TRBJ1-2; the D is unclear. CDR1 is SEHNR and CDR2 is FQNEAQ in the germline V gene (reference sequence). The CDR3 sequence is 14 residues long. V dropped 3 bases and J dropped 6 bases, with 14 bases sitting between them. The CDR3, as DNA: TGTGCCAGCAGCTTGGAAGAGGGTCTTGATGGCTACACCTTC. Amino acid sequence: CASSLEEGLDGYTF.

The chain joins TRBV7-3 to TRBJ2-2; 8 bases are a match to TRBD1. The junction had 9 bases not matched to a gene; V was cut back by 5 bases and J by 4 bases. CDR3 length: 16 amino acids. The germline V gene has CDR1 SGHTA and CDR2 FQGTGA. Written as DNA, the CDR3 is TGTGCCAGCAGCCCCCTGGGACAGGTGTCCACCGGGGAGCTGTTTTTT. This sequence encodes CASSPLGQVSTGELFF.

In this sample, this clone turned up a few times. CDR3 amino acids: CASSQLSRDTIYF. The CDR3 nucleotides are TGTGCCAGCTCCCAGTTGTCCCGGGACACCATATATTTT. The J gene is TRBJ1-3, the V gene TRBV18; D gene ambiguous. This CDR3 has 13 residues. Trimming pared 6 bases from V and 8 bases from J, leaving 14 bases between. The germline V gene encodes CDR1 KGHSH and CDR2 LQKENI.

The chain has TRBV6-6 and TRBJ2-7, with D maybe TRBD1 (6 bases). V was pared by 9 bases and J by 6 bases, with 12 bases between. CDR3 size: 11 residues. CDR1 is MNHNY and CDR2 is SVGAGI in the germline V gene (reference sequence). Here the CDR3 reads CASDRGGEQYF. DNA for the CDR3: TGTGCCAGTGACAGAGGGGGCGAGCAGTACTTC.

The chain uses TRBV19 and TRBJ2-3, with 16 bases aligning to TRBD2. J lost 0 bases, V lost 8 bases, and 8 bases had no gene match. Germline CDR1 is LNHDA and CDR2 is SQIVND (reference sequence). This CDR3 contains 18 residues. The chain's CDR3 is CASDPGLAGGPSTDTQYF. DNA of the CDR3: TGTGCCAGTGACCCGGGACTAGCGGGGGGGCCTAGCACAGATACGCAGTATTTT.

This clone was counted a few times. J is TRBJ2-1 and V is TRBV19, with TRBD2 as a possible D gene (7 bases). The CDR3 sequence is 17 residues long. Trimming cost V 2 bases and J 0 bases, with 14 bases left between them. Germline CDR1 and CDR2: LNHDA and SQIVND (reference sequence). In DNA, the CDR3 is TGTGCCAGTAGTATAAGGAGGCGGGGGCGCTCCTACAATGAGCAGTTCTTC. Residues: CASSIRRRGRSYNEQFF.

V usage is TRBV5-4 and J usage is TRBJ2-7; 15 bases align to TRBD2. Looked up from germline, CDR1 is SGHNT and CDR2 is YYREEE (reference sequence). CDR3 size: 18 residues. The junction had 11 bases not matched to a gene; V was cut back by 4 bases and J by 3 bases. The CDR3 here is CASSTGTSGGTLIYEQYF. Written as DNA, the CDR3 is TGTGCCAGCAGCACTGGGACTAGCGGGGGGACCTTAATCTACGAGCAGTACTTC.

This chain connects TRBV7-9 to TRBJ2-7; D may be TRBD1 (5 bases). CDR3 length equals 14 residues. Germline V CDR1 and CDR2: SEHNR, FQNEAQ (reference sequence). With 5 bases removed from V and 2 bases from J, the gap between germline ends came to 13 bases. The CDR3 spells CASSIGARTYEQYF. In DNA form, the CDR3 reads TGTGCCAGCAGCATTGGGGCGAGAACCTACGAGCAGTACTTC.

The chain carries TRBV27 and TRBJ1-2; possible D gene TRBD1, 5 bases. This CDR3 has 17 residues. Trimming pared 5 bases from V and 1 base from J, leaving 20 bases between. Germline CDR1 is MNHEY and CDR2 is SMNVEV (reference sequence). In nucleotides, the CDR3 is TGTGCCAGCAGTCCCCTATTTGGGGGGGACGGTAACTATGGCTACACCTTC. Translated, it gives CASSPLFGGDGNYGYTF.

The chain is built from TRBV28 and TRBJ2-1; 8 nucleotides agree with TRBD1. V lost 8 bases, J lost 5 bases, and 11 bases stayed unmatched. CDR1 is MDHEN and CDR2 is SYDVKM in the germline V gene. The CDR3 has 15 amino acids. This CDR3 reads CASSTTGVFNNEQFF. The CDR3 region has the DNA TGTGCCAGCTCCACGACAGGGGTCTTCAACAATGAGCAGTTCTTC.

The genes are TRBV18 and TRBJ1-4; D is possibly TRBD1 (6 bases). The CDR3 is 18 amino acids. Per germline, CDR1 KGHSH and CDR2 LQKENI. Trimming took 6 bases from V and 0 from J, leaving 20 bases between them. This CDR3 is CASSRDTGPVATNEKLFF. The CDR3 DNA is TGTGCCAGCTCCCGGGACACAGGACCCGTTGCAACTAATGAAAAACTGTTTTTT. The full variable domain, rest sourced from reference TRBV18 and TRBJ1-4, is NAGVMQNPRHLVRRRGQEARLRCSPMKGHSHVYWYRQLPEEGLKFMVYLQKENIIDESGMPKERFSAEFPKEGPSILRIQQVVRGDSAAYFCASSRDTGPVATNEKLFFGSGTQLSVL.

The V and J genes are TRBV12-3 or TRBV12-4 and TRBJ2-1; no clear D gene. This CDR3 contains 11 residues. V dropped 1 base and J dropped 8 bases, with 3 bases sitting between them. CDR3 protein: CASSLVDEQFF. The CDR3 DNA reads TGTGCCAGCAGTTTAGTCGATGAGCAGTTCTTC.

Worth noting for this clone: The junction differs from germline at one of its ends, possibly a read error. The chain carries TRBV5-6 and TRBJ2-7, with D possibly being TRBD1 (6 bases). The CDR3 has 15 residues. Germline V gene lookup returns CDR1 SGHDT and CDR2 YYEEEE. CDR3 DNA: TGTGCCAGCAGCTTGGGAGGGGGTAGGTCCTCCGAGCAGTACTTC. Amino acids: CASSLGGGRSSEQYF.

The genes are TRBV7-2 and TRBJ1-2, with unresolved D. The length of the CDR3 is 13 residues. From germline, CDR1 is SGHTA and CDR2 FQGNSA. V dropped 1 base and J dropped 8 bases, with 11 bases sitting between them. The CDR3 DNA sequence: TGTGCCAGCAGCTTAGACGGGGTTGGCGGCTACACCTTC. As protein: CASSLDGVGGYTF.

The chain employs TRBV7-2 and TRBJ2-7; 7 bases line up with TRBD1. The CDR3 sequence is 15 residues long. V gave up 5 bases and J gave up 2 bases; unmatched junction bases: 9. Per germline, CDR1 SGHTA and CDR2 FQGNSA. This chain's CDR3 is CASSLGTARTYEQYF. The CDR3 DNA is TGTGCCAGCAGCCTAGGGACAGCCCGTACCTACGAGCAGTACTTC.

The chain is built from TRBV7-2 and TRBJ1-3; D is perhaps TRBD1 (5 bases). CDR3 length equals 16 residues. Trimming removed 5 bases at V and 5 bases at J, with 19 bases between. Germline CDR1 is SGHTA and CDR2 is FQGNSA. The CDR3 bases are TGTGCCAGCAGCCTAGAACCTGGGGGGGGAAGAAACACCATATATTTT. Amino acid sequence: CASSLEPGGGRNTIYF.

As DNA, the CDR3 is TGTGCCAGCGCGGGACTGGGCCCTCAAGAGACCCAGTACTTC. Amino acids: CASAGLGPQETQYF. J is TRBJ2-5 and V is TRBV2, with D possibly being TRBD2 (6 bases). Deletions cut 8 bases from V and 2 bases from J, with 15 bases between. Per germline, CDR1 SNHLY and CDR2 FYNNEI. CDR3 length: 14 amino acids. The entire variable domain, with the rest obtained from reference TRBV2 and TRBJ2-5, is as follows: EPEVTQTPSHQVTQMGQEVILRCVPISNHLYFYWYRQILGQKVEFLVSFYNNEISEKSEIFDDQFSVERPDGSNFTLKIRSTKLEDSAMYFCASAGLGPQETQYFGPGTRLLVL.

The J gene is TRBJ1-2, the V gene TRBV5-1; TRBD1 matches 7 bases. Trimming at V came to 5 bases and at J to 4 bases, leaving 5 bases not matched to a gene. Germline CDR1 is SGHRS and CDR2 is YFSETQ. The CDR3 has 13 amino acids. The CDR3 protein is CASRTGSPYGYTF. As DNA, the CDR3 is TGCGCCAGCAGGACAGGGTCCCCCTATGGCTACACCTTC.